This entry lists 3 T cell receptor beta chains sequenced from one sample in a study of blood T cell repertoires in COVID-19. Sequenced by immunoSEQ multiplex PCR; TCRdb stores in-frame clones only, minus some. The sample lists 130,000 to 150,000 clones; approximately 84% were seen once. The sample was peripheral blood. The receptors here all came from a human donor in a cohort sampled during active COVID-19.

The chain links TRBV9 to TRBJ1-1, with no clear D. Germline V lookup: CDR1 SGDLS, CDR2 YYNGEE. Trimming cost V 0 bases and J 4 bases, with 10 bases left between them. The CDR3 consists of 14 residues. CDR3 DNA: TGTGCCAGCAGCGTAGGGCAGGAAGGCACTGAAGCTTTCTTT. Its translation: CASSVGQEGTEAFF.

The chain uses TRBV19 and TRBJ1-1; 8 bases are shared with TRBD1. Germline-derived CDR1 and CDR2 are LNHDA and SQIVND (reference sequence). There are 16 residues in the CDR3. J lost 3 bases, V lost 5 bases, and 11 bases had no gene match. CDR3 sequence (DNA): TGTGCCAGTAGTCCGCAGGGGGCGGAATGGGACACTGAAGCTTTCTTT. As protein: CASSPQGAEWDTEAFF.

V gene TRBV7-9 combines with J gene TRBJ2-1; D might be TRBD1 (5 bases). The V end lost 5 bases, the J end lost 7 bases, and 12 bases lay between the germline ends. The germline V gene has CDR1 SEHNR and CDR2 FQNEAQ (reference sequence). CDR3 size: 13 residues. For the CDR3, the DNA is TGTGCCAGCAGCCAAGGGTCAGGGAATGAGCAGTTCTTC. Its protein is CASSQGSGNEQFF.